This TCR beta chain was sequenced in a study of cytomegalovirus exposure and HLA in healthy donors. The PCR employed 60 Vbeta primers together with 13 Jbeta primers. Some clones are missing from TCRdb's copy, which holds only in-frame ones; the method was immunoSEQ multiplex PCR. This sample has some 180,000 clones, with roughly 84% found just once. J was trimmed by 4 bases and V by 8 bases; bases with no gene match: 13. The CDR3 has 15 residues. Germline V gives CDR1 SGDLS, CDR2 YYNGEE. The sequence came from a girl less than two years old in good health and CMV-seronegative. The V and J genes are TRBV9 and TRBJ2-3, with 7 bases aligning to TRBD1. The sequencing sample was made of PBMCs. Here the CDR3 DNA reads TGTGCCAGTGGAACAGGGGCCCTTGGTTCAGATACGCAGTATTTT. This codes for CASGTGALGSDTQYF.